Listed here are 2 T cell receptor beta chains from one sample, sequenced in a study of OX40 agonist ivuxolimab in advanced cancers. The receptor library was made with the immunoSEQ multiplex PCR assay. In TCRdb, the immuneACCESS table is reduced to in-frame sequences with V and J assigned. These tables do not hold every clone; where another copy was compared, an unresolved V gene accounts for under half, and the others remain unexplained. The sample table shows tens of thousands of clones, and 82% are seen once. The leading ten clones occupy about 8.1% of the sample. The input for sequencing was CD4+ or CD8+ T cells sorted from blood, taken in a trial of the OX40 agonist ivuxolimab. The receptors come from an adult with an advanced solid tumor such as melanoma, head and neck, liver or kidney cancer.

The CDR3: CASSRRVPRVEAFF. In nucleotides, the CDR3 is TGTGCCAGCAGCCGACGTGTACCTCGGGTTGAAGCTTTCTTT. This sequence joins TRBV13 and TRBJ1-1; D not certain. This CDR3 comprises 14 residues. Germline assignment: CDR1 PRHDT and CDR2 FYEKMQ (reference sequence). Between the trimmed V and J ends, which lost 5 bases and 7 bases, there was a span of 17 bases.

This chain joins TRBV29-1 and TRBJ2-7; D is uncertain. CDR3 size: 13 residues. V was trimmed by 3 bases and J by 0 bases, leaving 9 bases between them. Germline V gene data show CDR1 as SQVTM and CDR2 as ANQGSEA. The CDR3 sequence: CSVDRANSYEQYF. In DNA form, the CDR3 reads TGCAGCGTTGACCGGGCGAACTCCTACGAGCAGTACTTC.